The 10 T cell receptor beta chains below were found in one sample sequenced in a study of regulatory T cells in long-lasting Graves disease. Time point indicated: persistent/refractory GD, antithyroid drugs over 5 years with positive TRAb. RNA from PBMCs was the source of the TCR library. The authors built TCR beta libraries using iRepertoire HTBI primers and Arm-PCR of CDR3 regions. TCRdb ran MiXCR on the multiplex PCR reads and lists one entry per CDR3 protein. The sample shows about 460,000 distinct CDR3 sequences, approximately 23% of them seen only once. Sequenced material: peripheral blood mononuclear cells (PBMCs), taken when the disease was refractory, from a patient treated with antithyroid drugs. These TCRs come from a female donor with Graves disease.

This clonotype was recorded a few times. The CDR3: CASSQLSAGEETQYF. In DNA form, the CDR3 reads TGTGCCAGCAGCCAATTGTCGGCGGGGGAAGAGACCCAGTACTTC. The chain uses TRBV14 and TRBJ2-5; 7 positions agree with TRBD2. V lost 2 bases, J lost 3 bases, and 6 bases stayed unmatched. This CDR3 is built from 15 residues. CDR1 is SGHDN, CDR2 FVKESK, per germline.

This clonotype has only a few counts. The V gene is TRBV7-8, the J gene TRBJ2-7, with D possibly matching TRBD2 (6 bases). With 5 bases removed from V and 1 base from J, the gap between germline ends came to 15 bases. Germline lookup yields CDR1 SGHVS and CDR2 FQNEAQ. CDR3 length equals 15 residues. CDR3: CASSPMGLASYEQYF. DNA of the CDR3: TGTGCCAGCAGCCCAATGGGACTCGCTTCCTACGAGCAGTACTTC.

This clonotype has more than one count but fewer than ten. The V gene is TRBV28, the J gene TRBJ2-2; D ambiguous. This CDR3 is built from 14 residues. Germline CDR1 reads MDHEN; CDR2 reads SYDVKM. Trimming removed 3 bases at V and 4 bases at J, with 9 bases between. CDR3 coding DNA: TGTGCCAGCAGTTTCCTACCTCCCACCGGGGAGCTGTTTTTT. Translated: CASSFLPPTGELFF.

This clonotype came up many times. The rearrangement links TRBV28 to TRBJ1-5; TRBD1 aligns across 8 bases. The CDR3 covers 19 residues. Looked up from germline, CDR1 is MDHEN and CDR2 is SYDVKM. V dropped 2 bases and J dropped 1; count of bases not matched to a gene: 13. The CDR3 region is CASSLQGALLVWSNQPQHF. In nucleotides, the CDR3 is TGTGCCAGCAGTTTACAGGGGGCCTTACTCGTCTGGAGCAATCAGCCCCAGCATTTT. Complete variable domain (other parts from reference TRBV28 and TRBJ1-5): DVKVTQSSRYLVKRTGEKVFLECVQDMDHENMFWYRQDPGLGLRLIYFSYDVKMKEKGDIPEGYSVSREKKERFSLILESASTNQTSMYLCASSLQGALLVWSNQPQHFGDGTRLSIL.

The gene calls are TRBV14 and TRBJ2-7; the D gene is possibly TRBD1 (6 bases). The ends were cut back, 6 bases at V and 5 bases at J, with 14 bases in the middle. This CDR3 contains 13 residues. Germline V gene lookup returns CDR1 SGHDN and CDR2 FVKESK. This CDR3 is CASRDSTPHEQYF. The CDR3, as DNA: TGTGCCAGCAGGGACAGTACCCCCCACGAGCAGTACTTC.

This clonotype was counted only a few times. V and J are TRBV6-1 and TRBJ1-3; D unresolved. Between the trimmed V and J ends, which lost 5 bases and 11 bases, there was a span of 22 bases. The CDR3 extends over 15 amino acids. Per the germline V gene, CDR1 is MNHNS and CDR2 is SASEGT. CDR3 sequence reads: CASSPPAGSHEAIYF. The CDR3 DNA reads as TGTGCCAGCAGTCCCCCGGCGGGGTCGCACGAGGCCATATATTTT.

This clonotype has ten or more counts. The rearrangement links TRBV28 to TRBJ1-1, with a weak D call TRBD1 (5 bases). CDR3 length: 15 amino acids. V shed 4 bases and J shed 0 bases, with 12 bases lying between them. Germline V gives CDR1 MDHEN, CDR2 SYDVKM. CDR3 loop: CASSSGRALNTEAFF. In DNA form, the CDR3 reads TGTGCCAGCAGTTCAGGGAGGGCATTGAACACTGAAGCTTTCTTT.

The V gene is TRBV29-1, the J gene TRBJ1-5; 9 bases map to TRBD1. CDR1 is SQVTM and CDR2 is ANQGSEA in the germline V gene. The CDR3 has 14 residues. The ends lost 7 bases at V and 1 base at J; junction bases unmatched: 5. The CDR3 region has the DNA TGCAGCGCGGGACAGGGCCCAAGCAATCAGCCCCAGCATTTT. Its protein product is CSAGQGPSNQPQHF.

This clonotype was counted many times. The chain links TRBV13 to TRBJ2-7; TRBD1 agrees at 8 bases. CDR3 length: 14 amino acids. V lost 4 bases and J lost 3; bases outside the gene matches: 5. Per germline, CDR1 PRHDT and CDR2 FYEKMQ (reference sequence). The CDR3 here is CASSSSGTGYEQYF. The CDR3 DNA reads TGTGCCAGCAGCTCTTCCGGGACAGGCTACGAGCAGTACTTC.

This clonotype has a count of ten or more. J is TRBJ1-1 and V is TRBV29-1; D remains ambiguous. The CDR3 spans 11 residues. Germline V lookup: CDR1 SQVTM, CDR2 ANQGSEA. V lost 7 bases and J 2 bases, leaving 8 bases between the germline ends. CDR3 protein: CSAGTNTEAFF. In nucleotides, the CDR3 is TGCAGCGCAGGTACCAACACTGAAGCTTTCTTT.